Sequencing of this T cell receptor (beta chain) was carried out in a study of blood T cell repertoires in COVID-19. Study as a whole: PBMCs, B-cell-depleted T cells, or T cells provided the cDNA or gDNA that made up the material.

Data came from immunoSEQ multiplex PCR; TCRdb stores just in-frame clones and leaves some out. Among 110,000 or so clones listed, around nine tenths were seen once. J gave up 8 bases and V 4 bases, and 10 bases lay outside the gene matches. CDR1 is SGHNT and CDR2 is YYREEE in the germline V gene (reference sequence). The CDR3 loop spans 16 amino acids. Sequencing was done on a sample of peripheral blood. The clonotype originates from a woman in her 70s who had recovered from COVID-19. The rearrangement links TRBV5-4 to TRBJ2-6; 9 bases fit TRBD1. In DNA, the CDR3 is TGTGCCAGCAGCCAAAAACGCGGACAGGGGACCAACGTCCTGACTTTC. It codes for CASSQKRGQGTNVLTF.